Detailed here is one T cell receptor beta chain. This specimen comes from a study of blood T cell repertoires in COVID-19. Study background: The samples span acute and convalescent COVID-19 from the United States, Italy and Spain. In each case, the material was cDNA or gDNA derived from T cells, B-cell-depleted T cells, or PBMCs.

The CDR3 runs 15 residues. Germline CDR1 reads LNHNV; CDR2 reads YYDKDF (reference sequence). Trimming cost V 3 bases and J 3 bases, with 12 bases left between them. As processed by the authors: Amplification of reference gene primers provided the estimated nucleated cell counts. Data came from immunoSEQ multiplex PCR; TCRdb stores just in-frame clones and leaves some out. The V and J calls and clone size are taken from that table; D and trimming were inferred from the DNA. The data contain about 89,000 clones, 75% to 90% of them seen just once; the ten biggest clones take up around 14%. The sequence came from a male donor with acute or convalescent COVID-19. The chain uses TRBV15 and TRBJ2-1; a weak D match, TRBD2 (6 bases). Material: peripheral blood. CDR3 DNA: TGTGCCACCAGCAGCTTGGGGGGAGACTACAATGAGCAGTTCTTC. Translating it yields CATSSLGGDYNEQFF.